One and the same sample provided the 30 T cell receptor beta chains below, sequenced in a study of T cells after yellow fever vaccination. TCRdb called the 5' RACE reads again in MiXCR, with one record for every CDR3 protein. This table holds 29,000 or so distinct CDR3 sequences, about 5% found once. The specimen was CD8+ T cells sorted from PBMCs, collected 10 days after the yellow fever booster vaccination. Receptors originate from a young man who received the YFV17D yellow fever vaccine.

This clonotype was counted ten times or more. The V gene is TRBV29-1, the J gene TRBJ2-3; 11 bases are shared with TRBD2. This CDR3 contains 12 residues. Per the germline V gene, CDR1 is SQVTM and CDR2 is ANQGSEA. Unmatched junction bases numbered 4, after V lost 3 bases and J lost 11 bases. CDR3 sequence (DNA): TGCAGCGTTGATTCGACTAGCGGGAAGCAGTATTTT. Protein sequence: CSVDSTSGKQYF.

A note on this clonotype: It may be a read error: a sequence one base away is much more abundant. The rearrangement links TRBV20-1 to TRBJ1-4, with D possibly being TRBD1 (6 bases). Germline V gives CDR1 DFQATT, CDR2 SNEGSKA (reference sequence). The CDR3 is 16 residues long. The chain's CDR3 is CTARNRYRVPNEKLFF. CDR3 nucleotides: TGCACTGCTAGAAACCGATACAGGGTCCCAAATGAAAAACTGTTTTTT.

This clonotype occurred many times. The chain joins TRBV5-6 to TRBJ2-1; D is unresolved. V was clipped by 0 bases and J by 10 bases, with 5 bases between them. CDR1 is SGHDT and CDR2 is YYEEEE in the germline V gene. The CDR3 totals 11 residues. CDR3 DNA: TGTGCCAGCAGCTTGGTACAGGAGCAGTTCTTC. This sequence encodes CASSLVQEQFF.

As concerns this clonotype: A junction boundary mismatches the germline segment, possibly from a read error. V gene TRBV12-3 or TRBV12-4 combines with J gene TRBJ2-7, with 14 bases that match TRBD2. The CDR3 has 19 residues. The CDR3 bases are TGTGCCTGCAGTTTTCTCGGGACTAGCGGGAGTTTGGTGAGCTACGAGCAGTACTTC. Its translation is CACSFLGTSGSLVSYEQYF.

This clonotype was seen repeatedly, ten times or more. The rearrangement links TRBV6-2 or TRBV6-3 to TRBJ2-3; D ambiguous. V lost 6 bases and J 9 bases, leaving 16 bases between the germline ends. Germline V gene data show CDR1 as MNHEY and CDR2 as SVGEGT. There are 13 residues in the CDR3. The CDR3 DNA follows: TGTGCCAGCAGACCCCCCACCCCCGGGACGCAGTATTTT. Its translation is CASRPPTPGTQYF.

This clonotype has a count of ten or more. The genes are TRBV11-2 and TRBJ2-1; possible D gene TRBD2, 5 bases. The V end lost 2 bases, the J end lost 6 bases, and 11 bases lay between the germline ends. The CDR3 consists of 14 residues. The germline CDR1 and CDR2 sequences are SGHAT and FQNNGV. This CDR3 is CASSLPGLGNEQFF. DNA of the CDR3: TGTGCCAGCAGCTTACCAGGACTCGGCAATGAGCAGTTCTTC.

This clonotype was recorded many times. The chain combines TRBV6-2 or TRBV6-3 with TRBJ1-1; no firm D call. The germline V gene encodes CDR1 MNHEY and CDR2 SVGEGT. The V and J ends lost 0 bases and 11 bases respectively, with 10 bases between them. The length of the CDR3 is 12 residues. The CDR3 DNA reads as TGTGCCAGCAGTTACTCGAACCTGGGGGCTTTCTTT. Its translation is CASSYSNLGAFF.

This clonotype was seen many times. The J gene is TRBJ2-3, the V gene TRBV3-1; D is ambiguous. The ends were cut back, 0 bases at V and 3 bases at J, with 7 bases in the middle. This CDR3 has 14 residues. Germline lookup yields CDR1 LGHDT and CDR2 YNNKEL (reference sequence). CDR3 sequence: CASSQEIATDTQYF. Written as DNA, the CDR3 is TGTGCCAGCAGCCAAGAAATAGCTACAGATACGCAGTATTTT.

The CDR3 nucleotides are TGTGCCAGCAGCCCGTCTCGCGGTTGGAGCACCGGGGAGCTGTTTTTT. Protein sequence: CASSPSRGWSTGELFF. V usage is TRBV5-4 and J usage is TRBJ2-2, with D unclear. The germline CDR1 and CDR2 sequences are SGHNT and YYREEE (reference sequence). V shed 4 bases and J shed 4 bases, with 17 bases lying between them. The CDR3 sequence is 16 residues long.

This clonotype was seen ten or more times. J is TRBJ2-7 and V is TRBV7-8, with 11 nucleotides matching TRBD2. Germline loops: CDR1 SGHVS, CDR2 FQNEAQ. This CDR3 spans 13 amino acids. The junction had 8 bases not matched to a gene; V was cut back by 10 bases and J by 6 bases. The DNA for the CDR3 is TGTGCCATCCCGGGACTAGCGGACTCCGAGCAGTACTTC. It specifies CAIPGLADSEQYF.

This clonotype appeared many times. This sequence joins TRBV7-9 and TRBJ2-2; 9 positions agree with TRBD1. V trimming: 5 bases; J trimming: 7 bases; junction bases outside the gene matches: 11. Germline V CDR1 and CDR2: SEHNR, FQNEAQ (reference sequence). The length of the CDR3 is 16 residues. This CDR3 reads CASSSGFGTGSGELFF. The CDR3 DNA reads TGTGCCAGCAGCAGTGGTTTCGGGACAGGGAGCGGGGAGCTGTTTTTT. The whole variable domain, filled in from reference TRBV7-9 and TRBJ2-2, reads DTGVSQNPRHKITKRGQNVTFRCDPISEHNRLYWYRQTLGQGPEFLTYFQNEAQLEKSRLLSDRFSAERPKGSFSTLEIQRTEQGDSAMYLCASSSGFGTGSGELFFGEGSRLTVL.

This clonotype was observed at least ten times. The CDR3 DNA follows: TGTGCCAGCAGCTTAGTTATGCAGGCCGGGAATGAAAAACTGTTTTTT. It translates to CASSLVMQAGNEKLFF. This chain links TRBV11-2 with TRBJ1-4; no clear D. The CDR3 consists of 16 residues. V was shortened by 1 base and J by 5 bases, with 14 bases between the two germline ends. Germline V lookup: CDR1 SGHAT, CDR2 FQNNGV.

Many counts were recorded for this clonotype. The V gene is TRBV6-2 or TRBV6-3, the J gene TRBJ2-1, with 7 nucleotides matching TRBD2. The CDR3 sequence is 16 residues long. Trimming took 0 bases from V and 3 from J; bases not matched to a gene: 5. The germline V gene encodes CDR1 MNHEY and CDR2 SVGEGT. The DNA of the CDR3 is TGTGCCAGCAGTTACTCGAGCCAGCGGGGCTACAATGAGCAGTTCTTC. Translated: CASSYSSQRGYNEQFF.

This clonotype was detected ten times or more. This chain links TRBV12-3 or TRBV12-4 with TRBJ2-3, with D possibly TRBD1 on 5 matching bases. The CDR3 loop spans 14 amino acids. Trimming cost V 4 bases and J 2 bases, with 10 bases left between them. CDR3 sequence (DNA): TGTGCCAGCAGTTCGACAGCCCCCACAGATACGCAGTATTTT. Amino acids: CASSSTAPTDTQYF.

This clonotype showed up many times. CDR3: CASSLFGWGALTGELFF. The CDR3 DNA is TGTGCCAGCAGCCTCTTCGGATGGGGGGCGCTGACCGGGGAGCTGTTTTTT. This rearrangement joins TRBV5-5 to TRBJ2-2, with D perhaps assigned TRBD1 or TRBD2 (6 bases each). Germline CDR1 and CDR2: SGHKS and YYEKEE (reference sequence). Trimming cost V 4 bases and J 5 bases, with 21 bases left between them. The CDR3 loop spans 17 amino acids.

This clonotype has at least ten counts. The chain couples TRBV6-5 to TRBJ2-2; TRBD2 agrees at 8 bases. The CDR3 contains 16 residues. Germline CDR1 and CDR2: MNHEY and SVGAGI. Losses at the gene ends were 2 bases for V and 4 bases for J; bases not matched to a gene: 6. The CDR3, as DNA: TGTGCCAGCAGTTACGACGGCGGGACTAGCACCGGGGAGCTGTTTTTT. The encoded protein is CASSYDGGTSTGELFF.

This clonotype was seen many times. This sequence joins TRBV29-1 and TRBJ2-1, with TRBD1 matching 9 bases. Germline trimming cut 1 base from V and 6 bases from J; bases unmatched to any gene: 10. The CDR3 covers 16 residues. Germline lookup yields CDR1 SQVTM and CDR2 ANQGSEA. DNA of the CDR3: TGCAGCGTTGAAGGGTCCGGGACAGGGAAAGGCAATGAGCAGTTCTTC. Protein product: CSVEGSGTGKGNEQFF.

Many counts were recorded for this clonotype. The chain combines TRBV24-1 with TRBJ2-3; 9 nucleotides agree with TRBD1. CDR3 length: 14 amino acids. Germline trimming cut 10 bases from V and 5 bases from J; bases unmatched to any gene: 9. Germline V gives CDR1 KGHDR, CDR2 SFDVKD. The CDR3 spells CATETGGGEDTQYF. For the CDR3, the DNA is TGTGCCACGGAGACAGGGGGTGGAGAAGATACGCAGTATTTT.

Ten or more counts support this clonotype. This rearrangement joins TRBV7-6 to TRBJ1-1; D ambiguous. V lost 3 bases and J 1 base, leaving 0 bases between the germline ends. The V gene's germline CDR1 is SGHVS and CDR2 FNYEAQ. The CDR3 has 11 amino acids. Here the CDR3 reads CASSLNTEAFF. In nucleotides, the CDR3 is TGTGCCAGCAGCTTGAACACTGAAGCTTTCTTT.

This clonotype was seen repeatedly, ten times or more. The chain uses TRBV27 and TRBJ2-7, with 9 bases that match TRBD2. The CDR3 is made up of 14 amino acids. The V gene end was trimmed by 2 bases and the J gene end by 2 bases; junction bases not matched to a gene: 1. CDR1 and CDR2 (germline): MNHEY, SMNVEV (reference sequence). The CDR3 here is CASSLAGGPYEQYF. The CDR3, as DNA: TGTGCCAGCAGTTTAGCGGGAGGGCCCTACGAGCAGTACTTC.

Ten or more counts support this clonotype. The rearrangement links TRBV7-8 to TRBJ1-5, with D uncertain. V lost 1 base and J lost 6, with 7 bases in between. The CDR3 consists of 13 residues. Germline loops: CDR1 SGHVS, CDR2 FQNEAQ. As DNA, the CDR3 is TGTGCCAGCAGCTTAGACGGTGGTCAGCCCCAGCATTTT. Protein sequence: CASSLDGGQPQHF. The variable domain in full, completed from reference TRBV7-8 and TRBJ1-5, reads GAGVSQSPRYKVAKRGQDVALRCDPISGHVSLFWYQQALGQGPEFLTYFQNEAQLDKSGLPSDRFFAERPEGSVSTLKIQRTQQEDSAVYLCASSLDGGQPQHFGDGTRLSIL.

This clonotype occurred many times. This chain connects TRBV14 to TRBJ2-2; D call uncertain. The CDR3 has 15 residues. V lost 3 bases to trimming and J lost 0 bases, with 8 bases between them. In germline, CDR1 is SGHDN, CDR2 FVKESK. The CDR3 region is CASSQGPANTGELFF. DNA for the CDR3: TGTGCCAGCAGCCAGGGTCCCGCGAACACCGGGGAGCTGTTTTTT.

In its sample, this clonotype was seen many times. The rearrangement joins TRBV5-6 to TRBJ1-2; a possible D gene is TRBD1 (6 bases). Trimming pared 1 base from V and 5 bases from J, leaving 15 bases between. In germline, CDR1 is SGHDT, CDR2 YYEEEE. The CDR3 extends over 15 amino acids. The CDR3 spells CASSLPTGMEYGYTF. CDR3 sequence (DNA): TGTGCCAGCAGCTTGCCAACAGGGATGGAGTATGGCTACACCTTC. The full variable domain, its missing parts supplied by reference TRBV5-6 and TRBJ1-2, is DAGVTQSPTHLIKTRGQQVTLRCSPKSGHDTVSWYQQALGQGPQFIFQYYEEEERQRGNFPDRFSGHQFPNYSSELNVNALLLGDSALYLCASSLPTGMEYGYTFGSGTRLTVV.

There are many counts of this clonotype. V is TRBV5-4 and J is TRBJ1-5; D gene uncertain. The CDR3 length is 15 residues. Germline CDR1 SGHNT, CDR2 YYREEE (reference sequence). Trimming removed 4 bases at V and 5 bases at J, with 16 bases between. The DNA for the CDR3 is TGTGCCAGCAGCCTTTATGGAGGGTGCGATCAGCCCCAGCATTTT. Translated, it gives CASSLYGGCDQPQHF.

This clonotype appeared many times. The CDR3 DNA reads TGTGCCGGAAGAGCTAGCGGGAGCGGAAATGAGCAGTTCTTC. This gives the protein CAGRASGSGNEQFF. This chain connects TRBV6-2 or TRBV6-3 to TRBJ2-1; 10 bases line up with TRBD2. The J segment lost 7 bases and the V segment lost 11 bases, leaving 11 bases of the junction unmatched. The CDR3 contains 14 residues. Per germline, CDR1 MNHEY and CDR2 SVGEGT.

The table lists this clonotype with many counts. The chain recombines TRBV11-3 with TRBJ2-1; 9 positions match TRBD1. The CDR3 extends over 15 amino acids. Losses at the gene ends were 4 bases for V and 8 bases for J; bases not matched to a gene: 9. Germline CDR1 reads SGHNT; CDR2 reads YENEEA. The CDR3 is CASSSPGQGIYEQFF. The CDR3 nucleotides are TGTGCCAGCAGCTCGCCGGGACAGGGAATCTATGAGCAGTTCTTC.

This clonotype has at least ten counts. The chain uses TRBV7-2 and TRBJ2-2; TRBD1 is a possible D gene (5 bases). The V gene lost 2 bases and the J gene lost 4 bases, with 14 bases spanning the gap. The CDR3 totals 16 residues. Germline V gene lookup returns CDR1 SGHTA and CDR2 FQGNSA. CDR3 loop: CASSLFWQDITGELFF. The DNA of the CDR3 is TGTGCCAGCAGCTTATTTTGGCAGGACATCACCGGGGAGCTGTTTTTT.

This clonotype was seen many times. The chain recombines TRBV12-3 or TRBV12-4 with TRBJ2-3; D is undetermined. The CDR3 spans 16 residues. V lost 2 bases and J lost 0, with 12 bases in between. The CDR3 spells CASSLMGYSSTDTQYF. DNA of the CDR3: TGTGCCAGCAGTTTAATGGGATACTCTAGCACAGATACGCAGTATTTT.

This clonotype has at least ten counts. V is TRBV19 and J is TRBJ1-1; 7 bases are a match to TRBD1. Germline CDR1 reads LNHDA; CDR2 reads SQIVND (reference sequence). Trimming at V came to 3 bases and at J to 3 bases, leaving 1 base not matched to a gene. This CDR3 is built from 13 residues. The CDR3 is CASSIGTDTEAFF. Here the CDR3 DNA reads TGTGCCAGTAGTATCGGGACAGACACTGAAGCTTTCTTT.

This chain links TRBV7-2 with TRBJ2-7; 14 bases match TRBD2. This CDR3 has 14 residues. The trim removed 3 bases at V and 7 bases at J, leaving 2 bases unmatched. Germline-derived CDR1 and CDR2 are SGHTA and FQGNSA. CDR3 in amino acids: CASSLGTSGSEQYF. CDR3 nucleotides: TGTGCCAGCAGCTTGGGGACTAGCGGGAGTGAGCAGTACTTC. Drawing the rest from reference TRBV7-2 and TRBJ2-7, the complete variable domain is GAGVSQSPSNKVTEKGKDVELRCDPISGHTALYWYRQSLGQGLEFLIYFQGNSAPDKSGLPSDRFSAERTGGSVSTLTIQRTQQEDSAVYLCASSLGTSGSEQYFGPGTRLTVT.